This T cell receptor beta chain was captured in a study of blood T cells in healthy people across ages. Whole-study findings and limits: Diversity of TCR beta per million T cells declined in a roughly linear way with age.

CDR3 length: 12 residues. The V end was cut by 8 bases, the J end by 3 bases, with 11 bases between. Germline V gene lookup returns CDR1 SNHLY and CDR2 FYNNEI. Next came a second PCR, run for roughly 6 to 11 cycles, which used a sample-barcoded 5' primer along with a J-beta primer mix. From the 5' RACE reads, TCRdb called clonotypes with MiXCR, one entry per CDR3 protein. This sample has 600,000 to 1,000,000 distinct CDR3 sequences; approximately 25% occur once, and the top ten carry more than 3%. Notes on this clonotype: What it binds is not known.

The sample was also reused in another study, on T cells of mothers and their children.

The source is a boy younger than 18 in good health. The gene calls are TRBV2 and TRBJ2-7, with D possibly TRBD2 on 5 matching bases. Sequenced: blood. The chain's CDR3 is CASHGLNYEQYF. The CDR3 nucleotides read TGTGCCAGCCATGGACTGAACTACGAGCAGTACTTC.